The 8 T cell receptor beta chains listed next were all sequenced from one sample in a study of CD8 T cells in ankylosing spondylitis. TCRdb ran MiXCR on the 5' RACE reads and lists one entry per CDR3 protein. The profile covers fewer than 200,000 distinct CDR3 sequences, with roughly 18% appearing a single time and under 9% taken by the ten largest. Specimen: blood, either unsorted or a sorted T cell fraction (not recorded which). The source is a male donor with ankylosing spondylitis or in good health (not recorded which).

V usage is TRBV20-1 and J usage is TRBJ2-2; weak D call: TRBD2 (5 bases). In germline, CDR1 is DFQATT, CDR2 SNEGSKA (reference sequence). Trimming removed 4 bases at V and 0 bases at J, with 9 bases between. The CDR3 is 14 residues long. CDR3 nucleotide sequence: TGCAGTGCTATAGAGGGAGCGAACACCGGGGAGCTGTTTTTT. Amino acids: CSAIEGANTGELFF.

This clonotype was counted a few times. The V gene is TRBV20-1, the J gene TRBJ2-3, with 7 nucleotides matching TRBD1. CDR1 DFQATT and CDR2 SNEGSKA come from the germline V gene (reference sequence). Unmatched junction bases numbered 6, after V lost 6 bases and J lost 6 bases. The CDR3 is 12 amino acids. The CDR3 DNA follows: TGCAGTGCGACGACAGGGTTGGATACGCAGTATTTT. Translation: CSATTGLDTQYF.

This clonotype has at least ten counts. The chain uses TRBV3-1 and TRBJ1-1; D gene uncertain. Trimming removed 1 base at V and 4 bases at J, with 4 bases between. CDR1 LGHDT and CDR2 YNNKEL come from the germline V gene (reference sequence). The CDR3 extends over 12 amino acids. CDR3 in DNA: TGTGCCAGCAGCCAAGTTGGCACTGAAGCTTTCTTT. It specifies CASSQVGTEAFF.

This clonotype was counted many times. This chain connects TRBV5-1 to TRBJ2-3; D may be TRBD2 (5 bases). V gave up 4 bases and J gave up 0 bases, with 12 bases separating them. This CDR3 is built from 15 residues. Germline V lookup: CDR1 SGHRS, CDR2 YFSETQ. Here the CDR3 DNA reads TGCGCCAGCAGCCAGGACTTAACTAGCACAGATACGCAGTATTTT. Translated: CASSQDLTSTDTQYF. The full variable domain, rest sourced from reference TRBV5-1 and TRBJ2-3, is KAGVTQTPRYLIKTRGQQVTLSCSPISGHRSVSWYQQTPGQGLQFLFEYFSETQRNKGNFPGRFSGRQFSNSRSEMNVSTLELGDSALYLCASSQDLTSTDTQYFGPGTRLTVL.

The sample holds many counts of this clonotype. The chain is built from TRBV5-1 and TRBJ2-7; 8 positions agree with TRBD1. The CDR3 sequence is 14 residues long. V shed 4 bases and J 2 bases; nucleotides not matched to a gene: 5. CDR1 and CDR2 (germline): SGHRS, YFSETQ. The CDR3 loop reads CASSPGQATYEQYF. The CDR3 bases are TGCGCCAGCAGCCCGGGACAGGCAACCTACGAGCAGTACTTC.

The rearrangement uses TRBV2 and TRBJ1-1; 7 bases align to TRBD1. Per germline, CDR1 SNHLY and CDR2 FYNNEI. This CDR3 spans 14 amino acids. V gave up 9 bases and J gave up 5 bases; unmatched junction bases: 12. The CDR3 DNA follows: TGTGCCAGTCTAGTCGACAGGGACTTGACTGAAGCTTTCTTT. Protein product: CASLVDRDLTEAFF. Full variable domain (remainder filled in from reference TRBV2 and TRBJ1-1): EPEVTQTPSHQVTQMGQEVILRCVPISNHLYFYWYRQILGQKVEFLVSFYNNEISEKSEIFDDQFSVERPDGSNFTLKIRSTKLEDSAMYFCASLVDRDLTEAFFGQGTRLTVV.

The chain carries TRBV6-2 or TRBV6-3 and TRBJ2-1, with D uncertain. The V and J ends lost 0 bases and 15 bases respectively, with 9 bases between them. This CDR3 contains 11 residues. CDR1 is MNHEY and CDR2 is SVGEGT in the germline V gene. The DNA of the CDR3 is TGTGCCAGCAGTTACTCCGGTAATCGGTTCTTC. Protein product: CASSYSGNRFF.

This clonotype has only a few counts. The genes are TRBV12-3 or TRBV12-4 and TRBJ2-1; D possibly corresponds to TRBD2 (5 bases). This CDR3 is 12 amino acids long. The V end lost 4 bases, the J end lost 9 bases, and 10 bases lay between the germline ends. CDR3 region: CASSWTPGEQFF. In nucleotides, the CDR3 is TGTGCCAGCAGTTGGACTCCTGGTGAGCAGTTCTTC.